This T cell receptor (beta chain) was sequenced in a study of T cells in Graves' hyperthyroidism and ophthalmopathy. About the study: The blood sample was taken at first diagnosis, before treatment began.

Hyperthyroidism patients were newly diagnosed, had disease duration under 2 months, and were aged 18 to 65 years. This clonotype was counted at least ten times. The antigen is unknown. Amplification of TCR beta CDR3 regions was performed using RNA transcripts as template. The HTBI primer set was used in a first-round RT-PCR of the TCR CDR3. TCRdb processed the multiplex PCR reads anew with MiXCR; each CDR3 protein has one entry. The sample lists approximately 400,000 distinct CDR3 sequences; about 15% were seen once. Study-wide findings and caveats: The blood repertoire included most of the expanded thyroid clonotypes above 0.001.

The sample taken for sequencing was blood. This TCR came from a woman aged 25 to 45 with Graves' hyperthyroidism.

CDR3 loop: CSARETGGVWEQYF. DNA of the CDR3: TGCAGTGCTAGAGAGACAGGGGGCGTTTGGGAGCAGTACTTC. This chain joins TRBV20-1 and TRBJ2-7; 10 bases line up with TRBD1. This CDR3 spans 14 amino acids. Unmatched junction bases numbered 6, after V lost 0 bases and J lost 7 bases. Germline V lookup: CDR1 DFQATT, CDR2 SNEGSKA (reference sequence).